This TCR beta chain emerged from a study of blood T cell repertoires in COVID-19 (dated by TCRdb to the early 2020s). In terms of the full investigation: Samples covering the acute and convalescent phases of COVID-19 were provided by collaborators in the United States, Italy and Spain. The prospective study material was composed of cDNA or gDNA derived from T cells, B-cell-depleted T cells, or PBMCs. The dataset comprised deeply sampled blood TCRbeta repertoires from subjects exposed to, actively infected with, or recovered from COVID-19. The repertoires were released in a freely available public database meant as a resource for research on the immune response to SARS-CoV-2. Samples were obtained from the ongoing ImmuneRACE study (first 160 participants) and from 1,000 to 1,500 subjects provided by 6 global collaborators. A de-identified subject ID, COVID-19 status, age in years and sex were almost always included in the sample metadata. Where available, HLA class I and class II types were taken from metadata supplied by the sample provider and were not determined by assay-based typing. What the authors observed across the whole study: The quantity of clinical and demographic metadata differed by source and by participant and was supplied without curation.

Via the germline V gene (reference sequence), CDR1 is MNHEY and CDR2 SMNVEV. Between the V and J ends, shortened by 6 bases and 2 bases respectively, the junction contains 10 bases. The CDR3 runs 13 amino acids, cysteine and phenylalanine included. The only DNA kept is the CDR3, 39 bases in frame from the first base. The immunoSEQ Assay, a bias-controlled multiplex PCR, was used to amplify TCRbeta CDR3 regions from genomic DNA. Concerning the study's data processing: Within the assay, amplification of reference gene primers was used to estimate how many nucleated cells each sample contained. To quantify the absolute abundance of each unique TCRbeta CDR3 rearrangement, sequence reads were collapsed and filtered. For each sample, productive Simpson clonality was calculated as the square root of Simpson's diversity index across productive rearrangements. The table was pulled from immuneACCESS by TCRdb, which kept in-frame rearrangements only. Such tables lose some clones; where checked, under half of the loss comes from unresolved V genes, and the rest has no known cause. The V and J calls and clone size come from that table; D and trimming were worked out from the DNA. The sample contains around 140,000 clones, less than 90% of them found a single time. The ten most abundant clones make up approximately 8.9% of the sample.

One collaborating source in Seattle enrolled patients during active infection and followed them longitudinally through the course of disease. Each collaborating institution followed its own protocols to collect whole blood in K2EDTA tubes. Collaborator samples were shipped for TCRbeta analysis as frozen whole blood, isolated PBMCs, or DNA extracted from either sample type. With regard to this clone: Its antigen is still unknown. No much larger clonotype is one base removed from it; base qualities were not supplied.

The sequence links TRBV27 to TRBJ1-2; TRBD1 is a possible D gene, resting on 6 matching bases. The source of this sequence is a man aged 25-45 years with COVID-19, enrolled during active disease. Sequencing was carried out using peripheral blood. The CDR3 region: CASRSTGNYGYTF. The nucleotides are TGTGCCAGCAGATCCACAGGGAACTATGGCTACACCTTC.